The 26 T cell receptor beta chains given below trace back to one sample, sequenced in a study of blood T cells in healthy people across ages. The use of a sample-barcoded 5' primer and a J-beta primer mix characterized a second PCR of 7 to 11 cycles. TCRdb reanalysed the 5' RACE reads using MiXCR and keeps one entry per CDR3 protein. The table has 600,000 or so distinct CDR3 sequences, 25% to 30% seen once. Sequencing input: blood. The receptors derive from a woman of 80 years or more in good health.

The V and J genes are TRBV18 and TRBJ2-1, with 9 bases aligning to TRBD2. Germline assignment: CDR1 KGHSH and CDR2 LQKENI. Germline trimming cut 0 bases from V and 5 bases from J; bases unmatched to any gene: 2. The CDR3 extends over 15 amino acids. This CDR3 is CASSPPASGDNEQFF. As DNA, the CDR3 is TGTGCCAGCTCACCACCCGCTAGCGGGGACAATGAGCAGTTCTTC.

The chain links TRBV20-1 to TRBJ2-2; TRBD2 matches 7 bases. J lost 3 bases, V lost 3 bases, and 10 bases had no gene match. Germline-derived CDR1 and CDR2 are DFQATT and SNEGSKA (reference sequence). The CDR3 totals 16 residues. For the CDR3, the DNA is TGCAGTGCTAGGGAAAAGCGGGGATACTACACCGGGGAGCTGTTTTTT. Its translation: CSAREKRGYYTGELFF.

This clonotype was picked up a small number of times. The chain has TRBV3-1 and TRBJ2-2; TRBD1 agrees at 7 bases. Trimming cost V 1 base and J 9 bases; bases outside gene matches: 11. CDR1 and CDR2 from the germline V gene are LGHDT and YNNKEL (reference sequence). The CDR3 has 16 amino acids. The CDR3 protein is CASSQVGTARPRELFF. The CDR3, as DNA: TGTGCCAGCAGCCAAGTTGGGACAGCTCGCCCCCGGGAGCTGTTTTTT.

This clonotype came up a few times. CDR3 bases: TGTGCCAGCAGTTTAGGGCAGGGGAAATATGGCTACACCTTC. Translation: CASSLGQGKYGYTF. The J gene is TRBJ1-2, the V gene TRBV28; a possible D gene is TRBD1 (6 bases). Germline V lookup: CDR1 MDHEN, CDR2 SYDVKM. V lost 2 bases and J 5 bases, leaving 12 bases between the germline ends. The length of the CDR3 is 14 residues.

This clonotype was observed many times. The chain couples TRBV29-1 to TRBJ2-7; D is possibly TRBD2 (6 bases). The V end lost 4 bases, the J end lost 0 bases, and 13 bases lay between the germline ends. Germline CDR1 SQVTM, CDR2 ANQGSEA. The CDR3 loop spans 14 amino acids. CDR3 DNA: TGCAGCGTTGGGGGACTGGGGGTCTCCTACGAGCAGTACTTC. Translated, it gives CSVGGLGVSYEQYF.

In this sample, this clonotype turned up a few times. The junction shows a germline mismatch at one end, possibly a read error. The chain joins TRBV5-1 to TRBJ1-5; D gene unclear. The CDR3 sequence is 14 residues long. Germline V lookup: CDR1 SGHRS, CDR2 YFSETQ. DNA of the CDR3: TGCGCCAGCAGCTTGGATCCCGGGAATCAGCCCCGGCATTTT. This gives the protein CASSLDPGNQPRHF.

V usage is TRBV30 and J usage is TRBJ1-5, with a weak D call TRBD1 (5 bases). From germline, CDR1 is GTSNPN and CDR2 SVGIG (reference sequence). Trimming cost V 3 bases and J 3 bases, with 15 bases left between them. The CDR3 is 15 amino acids. CDR3 region: CAWSPGPGFNQPQHF. DNA for the CDR3: TGTGCCTGGAGCCCGGGACCCGGTTTCAATCAGCCCCAGCATTTT. Full variable domain (remainder filled in from reference TRBV30 and TRBJ1-5): SQTIHQWPATLVQPVGSPLSLECTVEGTSNPNLYWYRQAAGRGLQLLFYSVGIGQISSEVPQNLSASRPQDRQFILSSKKLLLSDSGFYLCAWSPGPGFNQPQHFGDGTRLSIL.

This clonotype was recorded a few times. Compared with germline, one end of the junction differs, possibly owing to a read error. The chain joins TRBV4-2 to TRBJ1-4; D unresolved. CDR3 length equals 13 residues. Germline CDR1 reads LGHNA; CDR2 reads YNFKEQ. The CDR3 bases are TGTGCCAGCAGCCAAGATCTGGGCGAAAAACGGTTTTTT. Protein sequence: CASSQDLGEKRFF.

A word on this clonotype: This could be a read error, since a much larger clone is one nucleotide away. This CDR3 is CASSLSLSGDQPQHF. In nucleotides, the CDR3 is TGTGCCAGCAGTTTATCCCTGAGTGGCGATCAGCCCCAGCATTTT. The V call is TRBV28, the J call TRBJ1-5; no definite D call. Trimming shortened V by 1 base and J by 5 bases, and 12 bases separated the two germline ends. CDR1 is MDHEN and CDR2 is SYDVKM in the germline V gene. This CDR3 is built from 15 residues.

This clonotype was seen repeatedly, ten times or more. The genes are TRBV18 and TRBJ2-1; D unclear. Trimming stripped 3 bases from V and 7 bases from J, with 10 bases between. Germline assignment: CDR1 KGHSH and CDR2 LQKENI. This CDR3 has 13 residues. This CDR3 reads CASSPRQNNEQFF. CDR3 nucleotide sequence: TGTGCCAGCTCACCGCGCCAGAATAATGAGCAGTTCTTC.

Note on this clonotype: A much larger clonotype is one base distant, so this may be a read error. The chain links TRBV6-1 to TRBJ2-1, with D unresolved. Gene TRBJ2-7 matches the end of the DNA better, so the J call may be wrong. The CDR3 spans 11 residues. Germline V lookup: CDR1 MNHNS, CDR2 SASEGT. CDR3 nucleotides: TGTGCCAGTCCGCGCTACAATGAGCAGTACTTC. Its protein is CASPRYNEQYF.

Only a few counts were recorded for this clonotype. CDR3 nucleotides: TGTGCCAGCAGCTTTTTGGGGGATTTGAATGAGCAGTTCTTC. Translated, it gives CASSFLGDLNEQFF. The chain links TRBV7-3 to TRBJ2-1; tentatively, D is TRBD1 or TRBD2 (5 bases each). Germline loops: CDR1 SGHTA, CDR2 FQGTGA. The CDR3 length is 14 residues. The V end was cut by 3 bases, the J end by 7 bases, with 13 bases between.

Turning to this clonotype: This may come from a read error, since a much larger clone is one base off. The chain uses TRBV20-1 and TRBJ1-2; 7 nucleotides line up with TRBD1. The germline V gene encodes CDR1 DFQATT and CDR2 SNEGSKA (reference sequence). The CDR3 sequence is 14 residues long. J was trimmed by 10 bases and V by 5 bases; bases with no gene match: 16. The CDR3 DNA sequence: TGCAGTGCTCCGAACAGGGGTACCACCGGGGACTACACCTTC. Translating gives CSAPNRGTTGDYTF.

This clonotype appeared many times. The V call is TRBV7-2, the J call TRBJ2-3; TRBD2 agrees at 9 bases. The CDR3 consists of 17 residues. CDR1 is SGHTA, CDR2 FQGNSA, per germline. Trimming cost V 1 base and J 4 bases; bases outside gene matches: 9. The CDR3 DNA is TGTGCCAGCAGCTTAGATTTCAGCGGGGGGTTTGCAGATACGCAGTATTTT. Translated, it gives CASSLDFSGGFADTQYF.

This clonotype was seen many times. V usage is TRBV7-2 and J usage is TRBJ1-4; D perhaps matches TRBD1 (6 bases). Trimming took 5 bases from V and 0 from J, leaving 16 bases between them. Germline V gene lookup returns CDR1 SGHTA and CDR2 FQGNSA. The CDR3 sequence is 17 residues long. In nucleotides, the CDR3 is TGTGCCAGCAGCCGATCCGCCAGGGGTGCAACTAATGAAAAACTGTTTTTT. It translates to CASSRSARGATNEKLFF. The full variable domain, rest sourced from reference TRBV7-2 and TRBJ1-4, is GAGVSQSPSNKVTEKGKDVELRCDPISGHTALYWYRQSLGQGLEFLIYFQGNSAPDKSGLPSDRFSAERTGGSVSTLTIQRTQQEDSAVYLCASSRSARGATNEKLFFGSGTQLSVL.

This chain uses TRBV2 with TRBJ1-4; D is possibly TRBD1 (5 bases). Germline V gene data show CDR1 as SNHLY and CDR2 as FYNNEI. The CDR3 covers 14 residues. V lost 8 bases and J 4 bases, leaving 14 bases between the germline ends. The CDR3 region has the DNA TGTGCCAGCCGCGGGACGGAACTTAATGAAAAACTGTTTTTT. Protein: CASRGTELNEKLFF.

The V call is TRBV9, the J call TRBJ2-7; TRBD1 matches at 10 bases. Trimming cost V 0 bases and J 5 bases; bases outside gene matches: 5. The CDR3 totals 15 residues. Germline lookup yields CDR1 SGDLS and CDR2 YYNGEE. CDR3 in DNA: TGTGCCAGCAGCGTAGACCGGACAGGGGGGGACGAGCAGTACTTC. This codes for CASSVDRTGGDEQYF.

This clonotype was seen only once. Given a much more abundant clone one base away, this may be a read error. The chain combines TRBV24-1 with TRBJ2-3; D could derive from TRBD1 or TRBD2 (5 bases each). Germline V gene data show CDR1 as KGHDR and CDR2 as SFDVKD. Trimming removed 5 bases at V and 6 bases at J, with 20 bases between. This CDR3 is built from 16 residues. As DNA, the CDR3 is TGTGCCACCAGTGCCATGGGGCAGTTCGGGGCGGATACGCAGTATTTT. Its translation: CATSAMGQFGADTQYF.

Ten or more counts support this clonotype. This chain connects TRBV5-6 to TRBJ1-6; the match to TRBD1 covers 10 bases. The CDR3 loop spans 15 amino acids. With 5 bases clipped from V and 7 bases from J, the junction kept 6 bases outside the gene matches. CDR1 is SGHDT and CDR2 is YYEEEE in the germline V gene. The CDR3 protein is CASSSDRGRNSPLHF. In nucleotides, the CDR3 is TGTGCCAGCAGTTCAGACAGGGGGCGAAATTCACCCCTCCACTTT.

This clonotype was seen a handful of times. This chain joins TRBV15 and TRBJ1-1; D might be TRBD1 (6 bases). Germline V gene sequence: CDR1 LNHNV, CDR2 YYDKDF (reference sequence). Trimming pared 8 bases from V and 1 base from J, leaving 14 bases between. This CDR3 contains 14 residues. This chain's CDR3 is CATAGAAGNTEAFF. The CDR3 nucleotides read TGTGCCACCGCGGGGGCGGCAGGGAACACTGAAGCTTTCTTT.

This clonotype was recorded a few times. This sequence joins TRBV20-1 and TRBJ2-3; 12 bases line up with TRBD2. The CDR3 is 18 amino acids. CDR1 and CDR2 (germline): DFQATT, SNEGSKA (reference sequence). V gave up 6 bases and J gave up 2 bases; unmatched junction bases: 15. CDR3 DNA sequence: TGCAGTGCCAGCGGTCTAGCGGGGGGGCCGGGCCACACAGATACGCAGTATTTT. This gives the protein CSASGLAGGPGHTDTQYF.

The genes are TRBV20-1 and TRBJ1-1, with 7 bases that match TRBD1. This CDR3 is 14 amino acids long. Per germline, CDR1 DFQATT and CDR2 SNEGSKA (reference sequence). V dropped 5 bases and J dropped 0; count of bases not matched to a gene: 6. CDR3: CSAPWTGMNTEAFF. As DNA, the CDR3 is TGCAGTGCTCCATGGACAGGCATGAACACTGAAGCTTTCTTT.

This clonotype came up many times. This chain connects TRBV2 to TRBJ2-5; the match to TRBD2 covers 8 bases. The germline CDR1 and CDR2 sequences are SNHLY and FYNNEI. With V trimmed by 6 bases and J by 4 bases, 7 bases remained unmatched. The CDR3 sequence is 14 residues long. CDR3 in amino acids: CASRASGGGETQYF. The DNA of the CDR3 is TGTGCCAGCAGGGCCAGCGGGGGCGGAGAGACCCAGTACTTC. Variable domain in full (rest from reference TRBV2 and TRBJ2-5): EPEVTQTPSHQVTQMGQEVILRCVPISNHLYFYWYRQILGQKVEFLVSFYNNEISEKSEIFDDQFSVERPDGSNFTLKIRSTKLEDSAMYFCASRASGGGETQYFGPGTRLLVL.

The gene calls are TRBV29-1 and TRBJ1-5; D ambiguous. V was cut by 8 bases and J by 7 bases, with 21 bases left in between. Germline values: CDR1 SQVTM, CDR2 ANQGSEA. The CDR3 has 14 amino acids. This chain's CDR3 is CSIPGVRAGQPQHF. For the CDR3, the DNA is TGCAGCATTCCCGGGGTTAGGGCGGGGCAGCCCCAGCATTTT.

V usage is TRBV28 and J usage is TRBJ2-7; D is undetermined. Germline CDR1 reads MDHEN; CDR2 reads SYDVKM. The CDR3 length is 14 residues. V was trimmed by 5 bases and J by 0 bases, leaving 11 bases between them. CDR3: CASSRRTDSYEQYF. DNA for the CDR3: TGTGCCAGCAGTCGACGGACGGACTCCTACGAGCAGTACTTC.

The CDR3 spells CASSQGEGGGGRTDTQYF. For the CDR3, the DNA is TGCGCCAGCAGCCAAGGTGAGGGTGGGGGGGGCCGCACAGATACGCAGTATTTT. This chain joins TRBV4-1 and TRBJ2-3; a possible D gene is TRBD2 (7 bases). Germline assignment: CDR1 MGHRA and CDR2 YSYEKL. V was trimmed by 1 base and J by 1 base, leaving 18 bases between them. The CDR3 covers 18 residues.